The rows below give T cell receptor beta chains drawn from one sample of a study of patients and donors after allogeneic stem cell transplantation. TCRdb independently ran MiXCR on the RT-PCR reads; one entry per CDR3 protein. The repertoire includes about 960,000 distinct CDR3 sequences, about 20% of them detected once, and roughly 6.4% sits in the top ten. Sequencing was done on a sample of blood, either unsorted or a sorted T cell fraction (not recorded which). All receptors come from a human donor who was either an allogeneic HSCT recipient or a stem cell or donor lymphocyte infusion donor (not recorded which). It is not recorded whose cells these are; they may come from a transplant donor. The CDR3 runs from the conserved cysteine through the conserved F or W. Fields, in order: D gene, clone size, J gene, V gene, CDR3 protein, CDR3 DNA. D genes are given only for firm matches. Size is stated for part of the rows, as once, few or many counts, or as a class when the clone is expanded.

D gene: -
clone size: few
J gene: TRBJ1-1
V gene: TRBV10-3
CDR3 protein: CATEPGANLKNTEAFF
CDR3 DNA: TGTGCCACCGAGCCCGGGGCCAACCTTAAGAACACTGAAGCTTTCTTT

D gene: TRBD2
clone size: -
J gene: TRBJ2-1
V gene: TRBV11-2
CDR3 protein: CASSLGTSGLPPYNEQFF
CDR3 DNA: TGTGCCAGCAGCTTAGGAACTAGCGGGCTACCACCCTACAATGAGCAGTTCTTC

D gene: TRBD2
clone size: few
J gene: TRBJ2-3
V gene: TRBV20-1
CDR3 protein: CSAPSGSDTQYF
CDR3 DNA: TGCAGTGCTCCTAGCGGGTCAGATACGCAGTATTTT

D gene: TRBD2
clone size: -
J gene: TRBJ2-1
V gene: TRBV4-3
CDR3 protein: CASSQIAGTYNEQFF
CDR3 DNA: TGCGCCAGCAGCCAAATAGCGGGGACTTACAATGAGCAGTTCTTC

D gene: -
clone size: -
J gene: TRBJ1-5
V gene: TRBV4-1
CDR3 protein: CASSQDNRGPQHF
CDR3 DNA: TGCGCCAGCAGCCAAGATAACCGGGGGCCCCAGCATTTT

D gene: -
clone size: -
J gene: TRBJ2-5
V gene: TRBV24-1
CDR3 protein: CATSDLPDAAGQETQYF
CDR3 DNA: TGTGCCACCAGTGATTTGCCAGATGCGGCGGGACAAGAGACCCAGTACTTC

D gene: -
clone size: -
J gene: TRBJ1-3
V gene: TRBV5-1
CDR3 protein: CASSLTGSLGNTIYF
CDR3 DNA: TGCGCCAGCAGCTTGACAGGGTCCCTCGGAAACACCATATATTTT

D gene: -
clone size: few
J gene: TRBJ2-1
V gene: TRBV5-1
CDR3 protein: CASSVSSPPIGEQSF
CDR3 DNA: TGCGCCAGCAGCGTCTCCTCTCCCCCCATCGGTGAGCAGTCCTTC

D gene: -
clone size: -
J gene: TRBJ1-4
V gene: TRBV25-1
CDR3 protein: CASSSGTDNEKLFF
CDR3 DNA: TGTGCCAGCAGCTCCGGGACGGATAATGAAAAACTGTTTTTT

D gene: TRBD1
clone size: many
J gene: TRBJ2-5
V gene: TRBV12-3/TRBV12-4
CDR3 protein: CASRPTEGAGETQYF
CDR3 DNA: TGTGCCAGCAGACCAACTGAGGGGGCCGGAGAGACCCAGTACTTC

D gene: -
clone size: -
J gene: TRBJ1-1
V gene: TRBV19
CDR3 protein: CASSIKPNTEAFF
CDR3 DNA: TGTGCCAGTAGTATAAAACCGAACACTGAAGCTTTCTTT

D gene: -
clone size: few
J gene: TRBJ2-7
V gene: TRBV2
CDR3 protein: CASRAGSSSYEQYF
CDR3 DNA: TGTGCCAGCAGGGCGGGCAGCTCCTCCTACGAGCAGTACTTC

D gene: TRBD1
clone size: -
J gene: TRBJ1-5
V gene: TRBV30
CDR3 protein: CAWSVGTGGLQPQHF
CDR3 DNA: TGTGCCTGGAGTGTGGGGACAGGGGGGCTTCAGCCCCAGCATTTT

D gene: TRBD2
clone size: many
J gene: TRBJ2-1
V gene: TRBV12-3/TRBV12-4
CDR3 protein: CASSRARTSDDEQFF
CDR3 DNA: TGTGCCAGCAGCCGCGCGCGGACTAGCGATGATGAGCAGTTCTTC

D gene: -
clone size: -
J gene: TRBJ1-5
V gene: TRBV20-1
CDR3 protein: CSARDGPQYPQHF
CDR3 DNA: TGCAGTGCTAGAGATGGGCCCCAGTATCCCCAGCATTTT

D gene: TRBD2
clone size: -
J gene: TRBJ2-7
V gene: TRBV4-2
CDR3 protein: CASSQDGSGGISYEQYF
CDR3 DNA: TGTGCCAGCAGCCAAGATGGGAGCGGGGGGATTTCCTACGAGCAGTACTTC

D gene: TRBD1
clone size: few
J gene: TRBJ2-7
V gene: TRBV29-1
CDR3 protein: CSVEGYPGQGSYEQYF
CDR3 DNA: TGCAGCGTTGAAGGCTACCCGGGACAGGGCTCCTACGAGCAGTACTTC

D gene: TRBD1
clone size: -
J gene: TRBJ1-4
V gene: TRBV6-1
CDR3 protein: CASRDRGRNEKLFF
CDR3 DNA: TGTGCCAGCAGAGACAGGGGGCGCAATGAAAAACTGTTTTTT

D gene: -
clone size: few
J gene: TRBJ2-1
V gene: TRBV27
CDR3 protein: CASSLSADNEQFF
CDR3 DNA: TGTGCCAGCAGTTTATCTGCCGACAATGAGCAGTTCTTC

D gene: TRBD1
clone size: few
J gene: TRBJ1-2
V gene: TRBV6-1
CDR3 protein: CASRSGTGSRTTYGYTF
CDR3 DNA: TGTGCCAGCAGGTCCGGGACAGGGTCCCGCACTACCTATGGCTACACCTTC

D gene: -
clone size: few
J gene: TRBJ1-1
V gene: TRBV7-3
CDR3 protein: CASSLSIGRNTEAFF
CDR3 DNA: TGTGCCAGCAGCTTATCTATTGGACGGAACACTGAAGCTTTCTTT

D gene: -
clone size: -
J gene: TRBJ2-3
V gene: TRBV5-5
CDR3 protein: CASSVGWGTSTDTQYF
CDR3 DNA: TGTGCCAGCAGCGTGGGGTGGGGGACTAGCACAGATACGCAGTATTTT

D gene: -
clone size: -
J gene: TRBJ1-1
V gene: TRBV11-2
CDR3 protein: CASSLVGGRVAEAFF
CDR3 DNA: TGTGCCAGCAGCTTAGTGGGAGGCAGGGTGGCTGAAGCTTTCTTT

D gene: TRBD1
clone size: many
J gene: TRBJ1-2
V gene: TRBV29-1
CDR3 protein: CSVGTAQDYGYTF
CDR3 DNA: TGCAGCGTAGGGACAGCCCAGGACTATGGCTACACCTTC

D gene: -
clone size: once
J gene: TRBJ2-7
V gene: TRBV11-2
CDR3 protein: CASSLAGRPSSYEQYF
CDR3 DNA: TGTGCCAGCAGCTTAGCGGGACGTCCGTCTTCCTACGAGCAGTACTTC

D gene: -
clone size: few
J gene: TRBJ1-1
V gene: TRBV12-3/TRBV12-4
CDR3 protein: CASGGLPPFF
CDR3 DNA: TGTGCCAGCGGGGGGTTACCCCCTTTCTTT

D gene: -
clone size: -
J gene: TRBJ1-6
V gene: TRBV12-3/TRBV12-4
CDR3 protein: CASSFSGNNALHF
CDR3 DNA: TGTGCCAGCAGTTTCTCGGGGAATAACGCCCTCCACTTT

D gene: -
clone size: -
J gene: TRBJ1-1
V gene: TRBV5-1
CDR3 protein: CASSYLGPNTEAFF
CDR3 DNA: TGCGCCAGCAGCTATTTAGGGCCTAACACTGAAGCTTTCTTT

D gene: -
clone size: -
J gene: TRBJ1-5
V gene: TRBV11-2
CDR3 protein: CASSSPSRGNQPQHF
CDR3 DNA: TGTGCCAGCAGCTCCCCCTCACGAGGAAATCAGCCCCAGCATTTT

D gene: -
clone size: -
J gene: TRBJ1-2
V gene: TRBV11-3
CDR3 protein: CASSPVGPNYGYTF
CDR3 DNA: TGTGCCAGCAGTCCAGTGGGTCCCAACTATGGCTACACCTTC

D gene: TRBD2
clone size: -
J gene: TRBJ2-1
V gene: TRBV28
CDR3 protein: CASGGRGNYNEQFF
CDR3 DNA: TGTGCCAGCGGCGGGAGGGGAAACTACAATGAGCAGTTCTTC

D gene: -
clone size: few
J gene: TRBJ1-6
V gene: TRBV20-1
CDR3 protein: CSARDSSSRAGYNSPLHF
CDR3 DNA: TGCAGTGCTAGAGATAGTTCGAGTCGCGCGGGTTATAATTCACCCCTCCACTTT

D gene: -
clone size: -
J gene: TRBJ2-7
V gene: TRBV10-3
CDR3 protein: CAISEEKAFEQYF
CDR3 DNA: TGTGCCATCAGTGAGGAGAAGGCCTTTGAGCAGTACTTC

D gene: -
clone size: -
J gene: TRBJ2-2
V gene: TRBV5-1
CDR3 protein: CASRPPIGLTNTGELFF
CDR3 DNA: TGCGCCAGCAGGCCCCCTATCGGGTTAACGAACACCGGGGAGCTGTTTTTT

D gene: TRBD2
clone size: -
J gene: TRBJ2-3
V gene: TRBV2
CDR3 protein: CAIRTSGVDTDTQYF
CDR3 DNA: TGTGCCATTCGGACTAGCGGGGTCGACACAGATACGCAGTATTTT

D gene: -
clone size: many
J gene: TRBJ1-2
V gene: TRBV29-1
CDR3 protein: CSVEVLRGYTF
CDR3 DNA: TGCAGCGTGGAAGTTTTACGCGGCTACACCTTC

D gene: -
clone size: -
J gene: TRBJ2-5
V gene: TRBV4-1
CDR3 protein: CASSQDRMRGGRRQETQYF
CDR3 DNA: TGCGCCAGCAGCCAAGATCGGATGAGGGGAGGAAGGAGGCAAGAGACCCAGTACTTC

D gene: TRBD2
clone size: few
J gene: TRBJ2-1
V gene: TRBV28
CDR3 protein: CASSRGGSGRFNEQFF
CDR3 DNA: TGTGCCAGCAGTCGGGGGGGAAGCGGGAGGTTTAATGAGCAGTTCTTC

D gene: TRBD2
clone size: once
J gene: TRBJ2-1
V gene: TRBV5-6
CDR3 protein: CASSRTVDRAGGLNEQFF
CDR3 DNA: TGTGCCAGCAGCCGGACCGTCGACCGAGCGGGGGGTTTAAATGAGCAGTTCTTC